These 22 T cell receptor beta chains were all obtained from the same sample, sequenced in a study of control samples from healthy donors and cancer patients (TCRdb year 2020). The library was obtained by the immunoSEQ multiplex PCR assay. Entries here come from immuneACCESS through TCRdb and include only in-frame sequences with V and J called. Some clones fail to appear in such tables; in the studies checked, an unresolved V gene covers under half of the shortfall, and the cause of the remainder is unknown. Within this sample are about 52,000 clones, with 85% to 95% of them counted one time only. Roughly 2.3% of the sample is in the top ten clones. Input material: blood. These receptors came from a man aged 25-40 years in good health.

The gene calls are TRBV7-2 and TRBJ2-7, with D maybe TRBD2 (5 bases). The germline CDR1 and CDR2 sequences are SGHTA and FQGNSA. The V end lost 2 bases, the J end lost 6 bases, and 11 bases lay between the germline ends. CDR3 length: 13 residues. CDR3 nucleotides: TGTGCCAGCAGCTTACGGCGGGCCGGCGAGCAGTACTTC. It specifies CASSLRRAGEQYF.

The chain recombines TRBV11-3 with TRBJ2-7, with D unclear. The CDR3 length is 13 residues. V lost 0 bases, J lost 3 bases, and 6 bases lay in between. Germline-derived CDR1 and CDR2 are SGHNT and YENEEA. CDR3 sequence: CASSLDYNYEQYF. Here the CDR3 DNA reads TGTGCCAGCAGCTTAGATTACAACTACGAGCAGTACTTC.

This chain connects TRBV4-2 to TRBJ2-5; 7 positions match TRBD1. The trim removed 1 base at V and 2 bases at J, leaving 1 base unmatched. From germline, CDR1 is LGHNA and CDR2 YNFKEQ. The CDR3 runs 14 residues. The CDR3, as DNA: TGTGCCAGCAGCCAAGGGACAGGTCAAGAGACCCAGTACTTC. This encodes CASSQGTGQETQYF.

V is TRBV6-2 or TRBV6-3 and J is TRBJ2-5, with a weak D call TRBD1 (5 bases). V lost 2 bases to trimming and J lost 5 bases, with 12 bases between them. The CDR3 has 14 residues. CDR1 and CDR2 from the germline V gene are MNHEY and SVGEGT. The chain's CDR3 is CASSYGASRETQYF. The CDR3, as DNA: TGTGCCAGCAGTTACGGGGCTAGTCGGGAGACCCAGTACTTC.

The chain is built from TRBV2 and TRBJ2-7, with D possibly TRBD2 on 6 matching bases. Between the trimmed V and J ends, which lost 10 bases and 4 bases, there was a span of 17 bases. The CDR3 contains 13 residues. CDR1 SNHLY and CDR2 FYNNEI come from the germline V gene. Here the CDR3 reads CATGRDLTYEQYF. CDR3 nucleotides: TGTGCCACAGGAAGGGACTTAACATACGAGCAGTACTTC.

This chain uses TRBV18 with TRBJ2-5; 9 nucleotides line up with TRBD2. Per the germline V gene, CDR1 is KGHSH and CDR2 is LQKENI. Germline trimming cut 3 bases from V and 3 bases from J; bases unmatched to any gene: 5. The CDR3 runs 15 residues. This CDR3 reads CASSPATSGEETQYF. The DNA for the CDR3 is TGTGCCAGCTCACCGGCGACTAGCGGTGAAGAGACCCAGTACTTC.

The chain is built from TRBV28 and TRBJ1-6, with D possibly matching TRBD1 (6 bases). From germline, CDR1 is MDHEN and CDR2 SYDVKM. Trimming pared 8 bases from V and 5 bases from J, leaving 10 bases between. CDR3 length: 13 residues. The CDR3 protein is CASGGRDNSPLHF. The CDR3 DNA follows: TGTGCCAGCGGGGGCAGGGATAATTCACCCCTCCACTTT.

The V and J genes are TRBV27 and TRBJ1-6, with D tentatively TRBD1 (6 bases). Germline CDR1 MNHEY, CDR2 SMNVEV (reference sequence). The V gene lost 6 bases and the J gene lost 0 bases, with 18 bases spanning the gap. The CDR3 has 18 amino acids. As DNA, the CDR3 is TGTGCCAGCAGCTGGAGACCAGGGGTGGGCTCCTATAATTCACCCCTCCACTTT. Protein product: CASSWRPGVGSYNSPLHF.

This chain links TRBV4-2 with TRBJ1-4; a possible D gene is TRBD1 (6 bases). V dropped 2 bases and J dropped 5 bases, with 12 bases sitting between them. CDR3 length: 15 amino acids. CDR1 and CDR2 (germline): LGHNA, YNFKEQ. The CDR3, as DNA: TGTGCCAGCAGCCAACCGGGACAATGGAATGAAAAACTGTTTTTT. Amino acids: CASSQPGQWNEKLFF.

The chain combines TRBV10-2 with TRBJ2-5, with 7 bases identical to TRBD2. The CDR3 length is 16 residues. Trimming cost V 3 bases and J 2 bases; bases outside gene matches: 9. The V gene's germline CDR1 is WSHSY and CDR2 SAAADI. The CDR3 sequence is CASSEQRGWDQETQYF. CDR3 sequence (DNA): TGCGCCAGCAGTGAACAGCGGGGCTGGGATCAAGAGACCCAGTACTTC.

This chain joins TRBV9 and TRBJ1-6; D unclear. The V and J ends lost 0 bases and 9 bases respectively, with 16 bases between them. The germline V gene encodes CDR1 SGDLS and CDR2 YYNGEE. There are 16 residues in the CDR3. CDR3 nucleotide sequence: TGTGCCAGCAGCGTAGCTACGGAGGGTTGGGGTTCACCCCTCCACTTT. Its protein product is CASSVATEGWGSPLHF.

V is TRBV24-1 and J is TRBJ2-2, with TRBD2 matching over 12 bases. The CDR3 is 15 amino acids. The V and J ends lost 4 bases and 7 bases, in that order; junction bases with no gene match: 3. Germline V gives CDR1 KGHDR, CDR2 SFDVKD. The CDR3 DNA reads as TGTGCCACCAGTGACAGACTAGCGGGAGACGGGGAGCTGTTTTTT. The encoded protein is CATSDRLAGDGELFF.

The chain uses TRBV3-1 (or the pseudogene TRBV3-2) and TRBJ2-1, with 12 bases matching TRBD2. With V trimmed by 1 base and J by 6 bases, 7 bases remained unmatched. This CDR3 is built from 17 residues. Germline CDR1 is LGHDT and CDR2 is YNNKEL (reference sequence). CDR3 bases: TGTGCCAGCAGCCAAGCAGGGCCGGGACTAGCGGGCAATGAGCAGTTCTTC. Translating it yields CASSQAGPGLAGNEQFF.

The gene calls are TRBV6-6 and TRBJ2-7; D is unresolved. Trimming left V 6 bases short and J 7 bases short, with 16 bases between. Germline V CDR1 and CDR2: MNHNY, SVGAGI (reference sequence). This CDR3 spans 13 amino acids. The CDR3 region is CASSGAEGWEQYF. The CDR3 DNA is TGTGCCAGCAGCGGCGCGGAAGGGTGGGAGCAGTACTTC.

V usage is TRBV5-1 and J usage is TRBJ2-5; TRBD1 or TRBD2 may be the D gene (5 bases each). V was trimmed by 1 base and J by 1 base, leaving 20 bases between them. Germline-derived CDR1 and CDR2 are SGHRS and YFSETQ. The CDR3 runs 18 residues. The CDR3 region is CASSLHLIGRERQETQYF. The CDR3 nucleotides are TGCGCCAGCAGCTTGCATCTCATCGGCAGGGAGCGCCAAGAGACCCAGTACTTC.

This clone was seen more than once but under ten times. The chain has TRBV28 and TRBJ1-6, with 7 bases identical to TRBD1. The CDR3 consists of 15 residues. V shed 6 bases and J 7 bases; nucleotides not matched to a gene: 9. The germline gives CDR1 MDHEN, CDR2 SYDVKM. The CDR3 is CASSPLGGFNSPLHF. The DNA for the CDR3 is TGTGCCAGCAGCCCCTTAGGGGGCTTCAATTCACCCCTCCACTTT.

The CDR3 reads CASRWGNQPQHF. In nucleotides, the CDR3 is TGTGCCAGCAGGTGGGGCAATCAGCCCCAGCATTTT. The chain employs TRBV19 and TRBJ1-5; D uncertain. The CDR3 extends over 12 amino acids. V lost 9 bases, J lost 2 bases, and 8 bases lay in between. Germline loops: CDR1 LNHDA, CDR2 SQIVND (reference sequence).

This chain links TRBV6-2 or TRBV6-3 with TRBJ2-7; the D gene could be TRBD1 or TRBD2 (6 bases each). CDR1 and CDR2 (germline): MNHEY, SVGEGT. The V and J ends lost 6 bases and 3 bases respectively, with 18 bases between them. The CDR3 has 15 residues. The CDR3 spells CASSRGTPVRYEQYF. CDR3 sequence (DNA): TGTGCCAGCAGCCGCGGGACACCGGTTCGCTACGAGCAGTACTTC.

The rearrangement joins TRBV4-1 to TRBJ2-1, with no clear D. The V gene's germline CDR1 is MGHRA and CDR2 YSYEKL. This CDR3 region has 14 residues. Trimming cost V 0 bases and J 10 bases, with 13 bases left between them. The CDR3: CASSQETGAGEQFF. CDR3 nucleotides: TGCGCCAGCAGCCAAGAGACCGGAGCCGGGGAGCAGTTCTTC.

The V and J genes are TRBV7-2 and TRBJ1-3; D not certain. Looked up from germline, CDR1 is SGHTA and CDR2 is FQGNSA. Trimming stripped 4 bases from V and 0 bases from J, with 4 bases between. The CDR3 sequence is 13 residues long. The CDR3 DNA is TGTGCCAGCAGCTCGGGCTCTGGAAACACCATATATTTT. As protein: CASSSGSGNTIYF.

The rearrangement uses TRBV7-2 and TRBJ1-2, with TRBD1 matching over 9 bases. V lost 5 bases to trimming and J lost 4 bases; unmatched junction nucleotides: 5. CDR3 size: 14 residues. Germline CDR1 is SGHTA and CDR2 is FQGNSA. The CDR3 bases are TGTGCCAGCAGCGTCCGGGACAGGGCCTATGGCTACACCTTC. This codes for CASSVRDRAYGYTF.

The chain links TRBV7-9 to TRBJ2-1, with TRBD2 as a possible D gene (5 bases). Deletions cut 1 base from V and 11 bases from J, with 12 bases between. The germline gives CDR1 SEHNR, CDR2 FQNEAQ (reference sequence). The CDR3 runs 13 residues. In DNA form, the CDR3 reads TGTGCCAGCAGCTTAGGCGGGTACGGAAAGCAGTTCTTC. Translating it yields CASSLGGYGKQFF.